Listed below are T cell receptor beta chains from one sample, sequenced in a study of blood T cell repertoires in COVID-19. Measured with immunoSEQ multiplex PCR; TCRdb has only the in-frame clones, and not every one. The sample has 190,000 or so clones, around 86% seen once; the top ten hold 7.5% to 10%. Material for sequencing was PBMCs or T cells enriched from blood (not recorded which). These receptors all stem from a woman aged 25 to 39 who had recovered from COVID-19. Each CDR3 is given with its conserved first and last residue. A D gene is named only where the DNA matches it firmly. Clone size is stated in some rows and not others, as once, few, many or a class when expanded.

J gene | CDR3 length | V gene | D gene | clone size | CDR3 protein | CDR3 DNA
TRBJ2-7 | 15 | TRBV7-9 | TRBD1 | . | CASSLDDRVLYEQYF | TGTGCCAGCAGCTTAGACGACAGGGTACTATACGAGCAGTACTTC
TRBJ1-1 | 13 | TRBV7-3 | . | . | CASSPRTAGPAFF | TGTGCCAGCAGCCCGCGGACAGCCGGGCCAGCTTTCTTT
TRBJ2-1 | 13 | TRBV14 | . | . | CASSQARGFGQFF | TGTGCCAGCAGCCAAGCGCGGGGCTTTGGGCAGTTCTTC
TRBJ2-7 | 16 | TRBV5-1 | TRBD2 | . | CASSLDTAGVSTEQYF | TGCGCCAGCAGCTTGGATACAGCGGGAGTCTCTACCGAGCAGTACTTC
TRBJ1-4 | 14 | TRBV19 | TRBD1 | once | CASTSSGQGEKLFF | TGTGCCAGTACCTCTTCGGGACAGGGTGAAAAACTGTTTTTT
TRBJ2-3 | 16 | TRBV7-9 | TRBD1 | once | CASSPTGGRIAATQYF | TGTGCCAGCAGCCCGACAGGGGGTCGTATAGCCGCTACGCAGTATTTT
TRBJ2-7 | 14 | TRBV27 | TRBD2 | . | CASKDGLAGDEQYF | TGTGCCAGCAAGGATGGGCTAGCGGGTGACGAGCAGTACTTC
TRBJ2-1 | 17 | TRBV29-1 | TRBD2 | . | CSVDGGLAGNPYNEQFF | TGCAGCGTTGATGGGGGGCTAGCGGGGAATCCTTACAATGAGCAGTTCTTC
TRBJ1-1 | 15 | TRBV19 | TRBD1 | few | CASSIGQGVRTEAFF | TGTGCCAGTAGTATAGGACAGGGGGTAAGAACTGAAGCTTTCTTT
TRBJ2-6 | 19 | TRBV10-2 | TRBD2 | . | CASSESPGLAGAGANVLTF | TGCGCCAGCAGTGAGTCCCCAGGACTAGCGGGAGCTGGGGCCAACGTCCTGACTTTC
TRBJ1-1 | 14 | TRBV6-5 | TRBD1 | . | CASRLDRVGTEAFF | TGTGCCAGCAGACTCGACAGGGTTGGGACTGAAGCTTTCTTT
TRBJ1-1 | 13 | TRBV5-6 | . | few | CASSFSPNTEAFF | TGTGCCAGCAGCTTTAGTCCTAACACTGAAGCTTTCTTT
TRBJ1-5 | 15 | TRBV5-8 | . | . | CASSLDSGDNQPQHF | TGTGCCAGCAGCTTGGATTCAGGGGATAATCAGCCCCAGCATTTT
TRBJ2-4 | 20 | TRBV19 | TRBD2 | . | CASTRAPQREGSLAKNIQYF | TGTGCCAGTACCAGAGCCCCTCAGCGGGAGGGGAGCTTAGCCAAAAACATTCAGTACTTC
TRBJ2-3 | 15 | TRBV12-5 | TRBD1 | . | CASGATGGAGDTQYF | TGTGCTAGTGGCGCAACAGGGGGCGCGGGAGATACGCAGTATTTT
TRBJ2-7 | 17 | TRBV7-9 | . | . | CASSPTIPGTWTLPQYF | TGTGCCAGCAGCCCGACTATTCCCGGGACATGGACCCTACCGCAGTACTTC
TRBJ1-1 | 16 | TRBV6-1 | TRBD1 | . | CASSARQGGTDTEAFF | TGTGCCAGCAGTGCGAGACAGGGGGGTACTGACACTGAAGCTTTCTTT
TRBJ2-5 | 11 | TRBV20-1 | . | . | CSATGVETQYF | TGCAGTGCTACAGGGGTTGAGACCCAGTACTTC
TRBJ1-2 | 16 | TRBV28 | TRBD1 | . | CASSPMLLGQGYGYTF | TGTGCCAGCAGTCCTATGTTGCTTGGACAGGGGTATGGCTACACCTTC
TRBJ1-5 | 17 | TRBV5-3 | . | . | CARSSQYRDHSNQPQHF | TGTGCCAGAAGCTCCCAGTACAGGGACCATAGCAATCAGCCCCAGCATTTT
TRBJ2-5 | 15 | TRBV6-1 | . | . | CASSERDTPGQTQYF | TGTGCCAGCAGTGAAAGGGACACCCCGGGGCAGACCCAGTACTTC
TRBJ1-2 | 13 | TRBV10-3 | . | . | CAISEAAGDGYTF | TGTGCCATCAGTGAGGCGGCAGGGGATGGCTACACCTTC
TRBJ2-7 | 15 | TRBV11-3 | . | . | CASSPGRGTSYEQYF | TGTGCCAGCAGCCCGGGGAGGGGGACCTCCTACGAGCAGTACTTC
TRBJ1-2 | 13 | TRBV30 | TRBD1 | . | CAWTSDRGTGYTF | TGTGCCTGGACCTCGGACAGGGGGACTGGCTACACCTTC
TRBJ2-1 | 16 | TRBV28 | TRBD2 | . | CASNLAGVVSDNEQFF | TGTGCCAGCAATCTAGCGGGAGTGGTCTCGGACAATGAGCAGTTCTTC
TRBJ1-4 | 16 | TRBV18 | . | . | CASSPLQHRRGEKLFF | TGTGCCAGCTCACCACTTCAACACAGGCGTGGTGAAAAACTGTTTTTT
TRBJ2-3 | 16 | TRBV7-9 | . | . | CASSSMGPIRTDTQYF | TGTGCCAGCAGCTCCATGGGGCCAATTAGGACAGATACGCAGTATTTT
TRBJ1-5 | 12 | TRBV7-9 | . | . | CASSLDSRAQHF | TGTGCCAGCAGCTTAGATTCGAGGGCCCAGCATTTT
TRBJ1-2 | 17 | TRBV14 | . | . | CASSQDPRQNLNYGYTF | TGTGCCAGCAGCCAAGATCCCCGTCAGAACCTTAACTATGGCTACACCTTC
TRBJ2-1 | 16 | TRBV5-1 | . | . | CASSLGDRPMENEQFF | TGCGCCAGCAGCTTGGGAGACAGACCTATGGAGAATGAGCAGTTCTTC
TRBJ2-3 | 16 | TRBV15 | . | . | CATSDSRDTSTDTQYF | TGTGCCACGAGTGACAGCCGGGACACTAGCACAGATACGCAGTATTTT
TRBJ2-2 | 16 | TRBV18 | . | . | CASSPPIGTLRVELFF | TGTGCCAGCTCACCACCGATAGGGACTTTGCGAGTGGAGCTGTTTTTT
TRBJ2-1 | 13 | TRBV7-3 | . | once | CASSLRVRAEQFF | TGTGCCAGCAGCTTAAGGGTCAGGGCTGAACAGTTCTTC